This is a list of T cell receptor beta chains from one sample in a study of shared clonotypes between healthy human individuals. Assay: immunoSEQ multiplex PCR; the TCRdb copy retains only in-frame clones and omits some. The sample consists of roughly 2.5 million clones, 90% to 95% of them appearing once. Sequenced sample: naive CD4+ T cells sorted from blood. The receptors derive from a man younger than 35 in good health. CDR3s include the opening cysteine and the closing phenylalanine or tryptophan. D genes are given only for firm matches. Clone sizes are given selectively: once, few, many, or a class where the clone is expanded.

v_gene,abundance,j_gene,d_gene,CDR3aa,CDR3nt
TRBV12-5,once,TRBJ2-2,TRBD2,CASGGGPVAGGSNTGELFF,TGTGCTAGTGGAGGGGGACCCGTAGCGGGAGGCTCGAACACCGGGGAGCTGTTTTTT
TRBV27,NA,TRBJ2-2,NA,CASSLRAEKGELFF,TGTGCCAGCAGTTTAAGGGCCGAAAAGGGGGAGCTGTTTTTT
TRBV6-4,NA,TRBJ2-7,TRBD1,CARTSGTGRGGEQYF,TGTGCCAGAACATCCGGGACAGGGAGGGGGGGCGAGCAGTACTTC
TRBV18,NA,TRBJ2-1,NA,CASSLGGTSEQFF,TGTGCCAGCTCACTTGGGGGTACGAGTGAGCAGTTCTTC
TRBV25-1,NA,TRBJ2-7,TRBD2,CASNLAGDHEQYF,TGTGCCAGCAACCTAGCGGGAGACCACGAGCAGTACTTC
TRBV6-5,NA,TRBJ1-1,TRBD1,CASSYSGQREAFF,TGTGCCAGCAGTTACTCGGGACAGCGCGAAGCTTTCTTT
TRBV7-9,NA,TRBJ1-3,TRBD1,CASSDTGGPGNTIYF,TGTGCCAGCAGCGACACAGGGGGTCCTGGAAACACCATATATTTT
TRBV19,NA,TRBJ1-1,NA,CASFKALGNTEAFF,TGTGCCAGTTTTAAGGCACTCGGGAACACTGAAGCTTTCTTT
TRBV2,NA,TRBJ2-2,NA,CASRQAPPALSGELFF,TGTGCCAGCAGACAGGCACCACCAGCCCTTTCCGGGGAGCTGTTTTTT
TRBV15,NA,TRBJ2-1,NA,CATSRDATTANEQFF,TGTGCCACCAGCAGAGACGCGACAACTGCCAATGAGCAGTTCTTC
TRBV7-2,NA,TRBJ2-3,TRBD2,CASSRNGGLAKDTQYF,TGTGCCAGCAGCCGCAACGGGGGACTAGCCAAAGATACGCAGTATTTT
TRBV7-2,NA,TRBJ2-2,TRBD1,CASSPTGTGATGELFF,TGTGCCAGCAGCCCGACCGGGACAGGGGCGACCGGGGAGCTGTTTTTT
TRBV5-4,NA,TRBJ2-5,TRBD2,CASSSTSGSVETQYF,TGTGCCAGCAGCTCGACTAGCGGGAGTGTAGAGACCCAGTACTTC
TRBV19,NA,TRBJ2-7,NA,CASSVGGSYEQYF,TGTGCCAGTAGCGTGGGCGGATCCTACGAGCAGTACTTC
TRBV7-6,few,TRBJ2-5,NA,CASSSQETQYF,TGTGCCAGCAGCTCCCAAGAGACCCAGTACTTC
TRBV5-4,once,TRBJ1-2,NA,CASSLVSRKGSTNYGYTF,TGTGCCAGCAGCTTGGTGTCTAGAAAAGGCAGCACTAACTATGGCTACACCTTC
TRBV5-6,NA,TRBJ2-7,NA,CASSRILSYEQYF,TGTGCCAGCAGCCGGATCCTTTCCTACGAGCAGTACTTC
TRBV4-1,NA,TRBJ1-3,NA,CASSQILLGNTIYF,TGCGCCAGCAGCCAAATTCTGTTAGGAAACACCATATATTTT
TRBV4-2,once,TRBJ1-4,NA,CASSQGGGRQTINEKLFF,TGTGCCAGCAGCCAAGGGGGGGGAAGACAGACGATTAATGAAAAACTGTTTTTT
TRBV7-2,NA,TRBJ2-3,TRBD1,CASNRQGRGTDTQYF,TGTGCCAGTAACCGACAGGGACGAGGCACAGATACGCAGTATTTT
TRBV5-4,NA,TRBJ2-1,TRBD1,CASSLVGGAAYNEQFF,TGTGCCAGCAGCTTGGTAGGGGGCGCAGCCTACAATGAGCAGTTCTTC
TRBV28,NA,TRBJ1-4,NA,CASSYGTSNEKLFF,TGTGCCAGCAGTTACGGGACCTCTAATGAAAAACTGTTTTTT
TRBV11-3,NA,TRBJ2-5,TRBD1,CASSPGQGARETQYF,TGTGCCAGCAGCCCAGGACAGGGGGCACGGGAGACCCAGTACTTC
TRBV5-4,NA,TRBJ1-4,TRBD1,CASSWDRGWEKLFF,TGTGCCAGCAGCTGGGACAGGGGATGGGAAAAACTGTTTTTT
TRBV7-9,once,TRBJ1-2,NA,CASSQGREGPYGYTF,TGTGCCAGCAGCCAGGGTCGAGAGGGCCCCTATGGCTACACCTTC
TRBV29-1,few,TRBJ1-1,NA,CSVEQGRGTEAFF,TGCAGCGTTGAACAGGGGCGGGGAACTGAAGCTTTCTTT
TRBV28,once,TRBJ1-3,NA,CASSLGGTIRGNTIYF,TGTGCCAGCAGTTTAGGGGGGACGATACGGGGAAACACCATATATTTT
TRBV2,NA,TRBJ2-2,TRBD1,CASSEARQGANTGELFF,TGTGCCAGCAGTGAAGCACGACAGGGGGCGAACACCGGGGAGCTGTTTTTT
TRBV5-1,NA,TRBJ2-5,TRBD2,CASSLVLAGEQTQYF,TGCGCCAGCAGCTTGGTCCTAGCGGGGGAGCAGACCCAGTACTTC
TRBV7-6,NA,TRBJ2-5,NA,CASSLGNQETQYF,TGTGCCAGCAGCTTAGGAAACCAAGAGACCCAGTACTTC
TRBV11-2,NA,TRBJ2-1,NA,CASSFPLGGRQFF,TGTGCCAGCAGTTTCCCCTTGGGGGGAAGGCAGTTCTTC
TRBV7-2,once,TRBJ1-1,NA,CASSLDVREAFF,TGTGCCAGCAGCTTAGATGTTCGCGAAGCTTTCTTT
TRBV6-6,few,TRBJ1-1,TRBD1,CASSPGTVNTEAFF,TGTGCCAGCAGTCCAGGGACAGTGAACACTGAAGCTTTCTTT
TRBV7-3,NA,TRBJ2-3,NA,CASSLIAGLSTDTQYF,TGTGCCAGCAGCTTAATCGCAGGGTTAAGCACAGATACGCAGTATTTT
TRBV28,NA,TRBJ1-4,TRBD1,CASTLGQGREKLFF,TGTGCCAGCACCTTGGGACAGGGGCGAGAAAAACTGTTTTTT
TRBV5-6,NA,TRBJ1-3,NA,CASSRDVGNTIYF,TGTGCCAGCAGCCGGGACGTTGGAAACACCATATATTTT
TRBV18,NA,TRBJ1-1,NA,CASSMTPGINTEAFF,TGTGCCAGCTCAATGACGCCAGGCATCAACACTGAAGCTTTCTTT
TRBV5-1,NA,TRBJ1-1,NA,CASSARLGHTEAFF,TGCGCCAGCAGCGCCCGGTTGGGGCACACTGAAGCTTTCTTT
TRBV5-4,NA,TRBJ2-1,NA,CASSTPISYNEQFF,TGTGCCAGCAGCACACCAATTTCCTACAATGAGCAGTTCTTC
TRBV11-2,NA,TRBJ1-3,NA,CASSSSRWGDGNTIYF,TGTGCCAGCAGTTCAAGCCGGTGGGGAGATGGAAACACCATATATTTT
TRBV5-1,NA,TRBJ2-7,NA,CASSLYYGSSSYEQYF,TGCGCCAGCAGCTTGTATTATGGCAGTAGCTCCTACGAGCAGTACTTC
TRBV6-1,NA,TRBJ1-4,NA,CASSDLGGGGNEKLFF,TGTGCCAGCAGTGATTTGGGGGGCGGTGGTAATGAAAAACTGTTTTTT
TRBV5-1,once,TRBJ2-1,TRBD2,CASSLGGSRVNEQFF,TGCGCCAGCAGCTTGGGCGGGAGTAGGGTCAATGAGCAGTTCTTC
TRBV13,NA,TRBJ2-2,TRBD1,CASSLQDRGLPGELFF,TGTGCCAGCAGCTTACAGGACAGGGGTTTACCCGGGGAGCTGTTTTTT
TRBV11-2,NA,TRBJ2-5,NA,CASSLDRSAGETQYF,TGTGCCAGCAGCTTAGACCGGTCGGCCGGGGAGACCCAGTACTTC
TRBV9,NA,TRBJ2-2,TRBD2,CASSVVETSLGGELFF,TGTGCCAGCAGCGTAGTAGAGACTAGCTTGGGTGGGGAGCTGTTTTTT
TRBV4-1,NA,TRBJ2-5,TRBD1,CASSQPRDRGKTQYF,TGCGCCAGCAGCCAGCCCCGGGACAGGGGCAAGACCCAGTACTTC
TRBV18,NA,TRBJ2-1,TRBD2,CASSPRGGRARHYGYNEQFF,TGTGCCAGCTCACCCCGAGGCGGGAGGGCCCGTCACTACGGATACAATGAGCAGTTCTTC
TRBV5-4,NA,TRBJ1-2,NA,CASSRTGSGYGYTF,TGTGCCAGCAGCAGAACAGGGTCGGGGTATGGCTACACCTTC
TRBV7-9,NA,TRBJ2-3,TRBD2,CASSSGPLAGPDTQYF,TGTGCCAGCAGCTCGGGGCCCCTAGCGGGGCCAGATACGCAGTATTTT
TRBV15,NA,TRBJ2-1,TRBD2,CATSRGDSGGRDEQFF,TGTGCCACCAGCAGAGGGGATAGCGGGGGGCGTGATGAGCAGTTCTTC
TRBV19,NA,TRBJ1-2,NA,CASSRSAYYTF,TGTGCCAGTAGTAGAAGCGCCTACTACACCTTC
TRBV5-4,NA,TRBJ2-1,TRBD2,CASSFGLAGNYNEQFF,TGTGCCAGCAGCTTCGGACTAGCGGGGAACTACAATGAGCAGTTCTTC
TRBV7-9,once,TRBJ1-6,NA,CASSVGQAYNSPLHF,TGTGCCAGCAGTGTCGGACAAGCCTATAATTCACCCCTCCACTTT
TRBV7-6,NA,TRBJ1-6,TRBD1,CASSLKGQGAKNSPLHF,TGTGCCAGCAGCTTAAAGGGACAGGGGGCGAAGAATTCACCCCTCCACTTT
TRBV7-6,NA,TRBJ2-1,NA,CASSLRSYNEQFF,TGTGCCAGCAGCTTACGTAGCTACAATGAGCAGTTCTTC